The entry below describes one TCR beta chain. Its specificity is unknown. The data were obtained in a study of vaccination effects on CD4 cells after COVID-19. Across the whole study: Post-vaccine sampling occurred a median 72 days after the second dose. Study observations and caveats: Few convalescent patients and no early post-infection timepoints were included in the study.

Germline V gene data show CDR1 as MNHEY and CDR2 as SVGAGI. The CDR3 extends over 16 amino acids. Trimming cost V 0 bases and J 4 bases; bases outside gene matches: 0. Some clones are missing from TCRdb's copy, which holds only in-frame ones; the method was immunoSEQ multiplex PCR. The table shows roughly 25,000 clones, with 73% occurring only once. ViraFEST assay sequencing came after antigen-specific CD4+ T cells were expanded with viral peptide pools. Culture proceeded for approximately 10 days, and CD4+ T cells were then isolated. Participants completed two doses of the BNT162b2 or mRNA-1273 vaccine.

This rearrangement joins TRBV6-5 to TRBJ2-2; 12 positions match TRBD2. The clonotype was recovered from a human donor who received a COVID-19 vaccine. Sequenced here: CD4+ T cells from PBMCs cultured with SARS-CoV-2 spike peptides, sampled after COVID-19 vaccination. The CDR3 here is CASSYSTSGSTGELFF. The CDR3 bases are TGTGCCAGCAGTTACTCGACTAGCGGGAGCACCGGGGAGCTGTTTTTT.